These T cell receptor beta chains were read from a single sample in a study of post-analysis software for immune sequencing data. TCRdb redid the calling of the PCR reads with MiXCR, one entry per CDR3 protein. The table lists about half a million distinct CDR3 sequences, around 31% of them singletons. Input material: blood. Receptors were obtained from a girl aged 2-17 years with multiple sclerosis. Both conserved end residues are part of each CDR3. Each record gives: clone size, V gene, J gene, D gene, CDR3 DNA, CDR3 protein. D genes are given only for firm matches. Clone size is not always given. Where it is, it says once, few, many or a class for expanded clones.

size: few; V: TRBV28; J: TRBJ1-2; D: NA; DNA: TGTGCCAGCAGTTTATGGGCAGGGGCCACCTATGGCTACACCTTC; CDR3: CASSLWAGATYGYTF
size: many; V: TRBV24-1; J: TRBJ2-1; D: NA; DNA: TGTGCCACCTCCAAGTTTGGCCCCGAGAATGAGCAGTTCTTC; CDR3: CATSKFGPENEQFF
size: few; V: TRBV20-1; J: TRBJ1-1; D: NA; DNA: TGCAGTGCTAGAGCTCAAGCACTTACAGGGGAAGCTTTCTTT; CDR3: CSARAQALTGEAFF
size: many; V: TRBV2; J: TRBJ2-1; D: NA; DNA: TGTGCCAGCAGTGAACCGGGGGCTGGATTGGACAATGAGCAGTTCTTC; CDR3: CASSEPGAGLDNEQFF
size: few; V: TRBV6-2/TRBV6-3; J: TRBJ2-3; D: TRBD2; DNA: TGTGCCAGCAGCTTACGGGGGGGCGGAGCAGATACGCAGTATTTT; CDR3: CASSLRGGGADTQYF
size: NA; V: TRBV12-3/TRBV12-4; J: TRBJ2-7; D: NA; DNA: TGTGCCAGCAGTTTCAGCGACTACGAGCAGTACTTC; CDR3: CASSFSDYEQYF
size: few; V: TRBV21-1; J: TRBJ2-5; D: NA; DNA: TGTGCCAGCACCTTGACTAGCGGGGTAGAGACCCAGTACTTC; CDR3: CASTLTSGVETQYF
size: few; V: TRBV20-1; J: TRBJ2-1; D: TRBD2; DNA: TGCAGTGCTAGAGATTGGGAGCGGGGGTCTTACAATGAGCAGTTCTTC; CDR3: CSARDWERGSYNEQFF
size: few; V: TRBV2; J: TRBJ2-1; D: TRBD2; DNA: TGTGCCAGCAGCGAAACGGGACTAGCGGGGGGTACGGATGAGCAGTTCTTC; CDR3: CASSETGLAGGTDEQFF
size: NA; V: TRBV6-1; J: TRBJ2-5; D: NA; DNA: TGTGCCAGCAGTGATAGCTTCTTCCAAGAGACCCAGTACTTC; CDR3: CASSDSFFQETQYF
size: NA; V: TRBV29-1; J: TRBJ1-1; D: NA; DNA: TGCAGCGTTGAAGAGTCCGGGATTGAAGCTTTCTTT; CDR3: CSVEESGIEAFF
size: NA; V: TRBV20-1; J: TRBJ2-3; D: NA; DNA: TGCAGTGCTAGACGCGACTCGGGCACAGATACGCAGTATTTT; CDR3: CSARRDSGTDTQYF
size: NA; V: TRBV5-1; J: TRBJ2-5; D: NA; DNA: TGCGCCAGCAGCCGTACCGGGCCTAATCAAGAGACCCAGTACTTC; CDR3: CASSRTGPNQETQYF
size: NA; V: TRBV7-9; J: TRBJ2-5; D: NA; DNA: TGTGCCAGCAGCTCTACAGGGTACCAAGAGACCCAGTACTTC; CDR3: CASSSTGYQETQYF
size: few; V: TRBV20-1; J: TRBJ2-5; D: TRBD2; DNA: TGCAGTGCTAGGGCTAGCGGGGGGCAGGAGACCCAGTACTTC; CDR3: CSARASGGQETQYF
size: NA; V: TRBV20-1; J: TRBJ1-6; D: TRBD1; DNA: TGCAGTGCTAGCCCACCGAAAGGGACAGGGGGCATCTCACCCCTCCACTTT; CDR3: CSASPPKGTGGISPLHF
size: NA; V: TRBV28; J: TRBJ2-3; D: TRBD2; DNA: TGTGCCAGCAGTCCCTCGGGTAGCGGGGGGTCAGGTACGCAGTATTTT; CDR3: CASSPSGSGGSGTQYF
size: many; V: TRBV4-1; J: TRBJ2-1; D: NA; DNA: TGCGCCAGCAGCCAAGATGGGCATCGACAGCAGTTCTTC; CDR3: CASSQDGHRQQFF
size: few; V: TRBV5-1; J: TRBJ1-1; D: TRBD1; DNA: TGCGCCAGCAGCCCTCGGACAGGGAACGGGAACACTGAAGCTTTCTTT; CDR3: CASSPRTGNGNTEAFF
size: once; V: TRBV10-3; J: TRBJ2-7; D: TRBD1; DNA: TGTGCCATCAGTGGGGGGACAGGGAGGGAGCAGTACTTC; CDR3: CAISGGTGREQYF
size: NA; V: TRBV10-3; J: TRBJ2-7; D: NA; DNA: TGTGCCATCAGTGAGCCCGGGGCTCCCTACAATGAGCAGTACTTC; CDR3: CAISEPGAPYNEQYF
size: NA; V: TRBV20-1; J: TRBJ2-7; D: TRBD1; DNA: TGCAGTGCCCAACGGACAGGAAGCTCCCACGAGCAGTACTTC; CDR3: CSAQRTGSSHEQYF
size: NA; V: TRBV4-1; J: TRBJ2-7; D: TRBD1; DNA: TGCGCCAGCAGCCTCCAACGTACAGGGGGTGAGGCCTACGAGCAGTACTTC; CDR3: CASSLQRTGGEAYEQYF
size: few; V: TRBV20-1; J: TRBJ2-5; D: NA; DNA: TGCAGTGCTAGAATTCAAAAACAACAGCCCCACCAAGAGACCCAGTACTTC; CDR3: CSARIQKQQPHQETQYF
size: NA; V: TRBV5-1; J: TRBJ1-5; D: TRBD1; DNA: TGCGCCAGCAGCTGGGACAGGGAGCAGCCCCAGCATTTT; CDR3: CASSWDREQPQHF
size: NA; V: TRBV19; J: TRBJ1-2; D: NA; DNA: TGTGCCAGTAAAGGCTATGGCTACACCTTC; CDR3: CASKGYGYTF
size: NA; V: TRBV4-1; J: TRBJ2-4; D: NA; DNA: TGCGCCAGCAGCCAAGGGCCACAGGGAAAACAGTACTTC; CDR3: CASSQGPQGKQYF
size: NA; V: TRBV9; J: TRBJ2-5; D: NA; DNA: TGTGCCAGCAACCCCGGACGGTCGACGTGGGAGACCCAGTACTTC; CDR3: CASNPGRSTWETQYF
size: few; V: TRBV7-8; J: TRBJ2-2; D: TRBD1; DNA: TGTGCCAGCAGCTTAGCAGGGACAGGTATCGGGGAGCTGTTTTTT; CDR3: CASSLAGTGIGELFF
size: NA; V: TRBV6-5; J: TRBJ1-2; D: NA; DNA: TGTGCCAGCAGTTACTCGACGAACTATGGCTACACCTTC; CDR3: CASSYSTNYGYTF
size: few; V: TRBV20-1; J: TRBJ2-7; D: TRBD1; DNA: TGCAGTGCTAGGGGGGACAGGTCCGTCGGATACGAGCAGTACTTC; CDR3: CSARGDRSVGYEQYF
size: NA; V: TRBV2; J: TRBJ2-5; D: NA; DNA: TGTGCCAGCAGTGAAGGTCAGCTTCAAGAGACCCAGTACTTC; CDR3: CASSEGQLQETQYF
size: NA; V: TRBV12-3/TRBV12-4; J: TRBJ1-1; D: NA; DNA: TGTGCCAGAGACCGAAGGAGGCAGGGCGGGCTAGACACTGAAGCTTTCTTT; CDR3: CARDRRRQGGLDTEAFF
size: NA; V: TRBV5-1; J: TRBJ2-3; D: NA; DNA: TGCGCCAGCAGCTTGGCCTCGGTGACAGATACGCAGTATTTT; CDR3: CASSLASVTDTQYF
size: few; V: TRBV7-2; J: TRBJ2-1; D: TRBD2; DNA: TGTGCCAGCAGCTTAAACGAGCTAGGGACTAGAGCAAGCAATGAGCAGTTCTTC; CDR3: CASSLNELGTRASNEQFF
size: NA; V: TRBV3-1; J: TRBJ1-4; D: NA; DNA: TGTGCCAGCAGCCAAGCCTATGGTGATTCAACTAATGAAAAACTGTTTTTT; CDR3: CASSQAYGDSTNEKLFF
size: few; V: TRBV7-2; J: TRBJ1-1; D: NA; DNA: TGTGCCAGCAGCAGAGGGAAACCCACTGAAGCTTTCTTT; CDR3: CASSRGKPTEAFF
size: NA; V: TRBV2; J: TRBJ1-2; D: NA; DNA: TGTACCAGCTACGACGTGCCCTATGGCTACACCTTC; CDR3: CTSYDVPYGYTF
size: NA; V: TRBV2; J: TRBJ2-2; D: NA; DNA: TGTGCCAGCAGTGATTGGGGGACCGGGGAGCTGTTTTTT; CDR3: CASSDWGTGELFF
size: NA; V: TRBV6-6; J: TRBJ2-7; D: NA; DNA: TGTGCCAGCAGTTACGGTTGGGGGGGGCTAAACGAGCAGTACTTC; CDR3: CASSYGWGGLNEQYF
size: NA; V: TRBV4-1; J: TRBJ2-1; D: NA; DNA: TGCGCCAGCAGAGAGGTTGGAGGACGCTCCTACAATGAGCAGTTCTTC; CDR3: CASREVGGRSYNEQFF
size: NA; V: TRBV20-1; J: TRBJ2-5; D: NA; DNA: TGCAGTGCTAGAGATACAACCGGCAGACAAGAGACCCAGTACTTC; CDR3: CSARDTTGRQETQYF
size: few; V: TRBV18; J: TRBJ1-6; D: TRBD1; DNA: TGTGCCAGCTCACTACCGGGACAGGGGGCTTCACCCCTCCACTTT; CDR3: CASSLPGQGASPLHF
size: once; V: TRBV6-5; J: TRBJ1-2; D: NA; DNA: TGTGCCAGCAGCGCACAGGTAAACTATGGCTACACCTTC; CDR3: CASSAQVNYGYTF
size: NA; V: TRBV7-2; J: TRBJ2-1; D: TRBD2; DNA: TGTGCCAGCAGCGATATCGGGAAGCTAGCGGGGGGGCGTGAGCAGTTCTTC; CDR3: CASSDIGKLAGGREQFF
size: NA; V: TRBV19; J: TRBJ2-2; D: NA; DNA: TGTGCCAGTAGTGCTTTAGTTCCCGGGGAGCTGTTTTTT; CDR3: CASSALVPGELFF
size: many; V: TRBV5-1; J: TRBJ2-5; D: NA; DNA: TGCGCCAGCAGCTTCGGACAGTTAAAGGAGACCCAGTACTTC; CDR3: CASSFGQLKETQYF
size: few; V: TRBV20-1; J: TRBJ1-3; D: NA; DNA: TGCAGTGCTAGGTCAGGGAACTCTGGAAACACCATATATTTT; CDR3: CSARSGNSGNTIYF
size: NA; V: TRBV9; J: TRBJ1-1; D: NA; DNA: TGTGCCAGCAGCGTATTCTCCGCGAACACTGAAACTTTCTTT; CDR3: CASSVFSANTETFF
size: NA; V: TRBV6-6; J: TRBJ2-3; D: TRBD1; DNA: TGTGCCAGCAAAACGGGGACAGGGTGGTCAGATGCGCAGTATTTT; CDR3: CASKTGTGWSDAQYF
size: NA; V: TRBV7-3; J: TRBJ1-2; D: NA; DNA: TGTGCCAGCAGCCCTTCACCAGGGCTTCACTATGGCTACACCTTC; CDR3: CASSPSPGLHYGYTF
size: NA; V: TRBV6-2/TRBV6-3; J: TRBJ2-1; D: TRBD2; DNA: TGTGCCAGCACAAACCCGGGACTAAACAATGAGCCGTTCTTC; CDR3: CASTNPGLNNEPFF
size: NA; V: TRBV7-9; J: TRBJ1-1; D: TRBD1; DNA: TGTGCCAGCAGCACTCGGACAGGGTACACTGAAGCTTTCTTT; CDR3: CASSTRTGYTEAFF
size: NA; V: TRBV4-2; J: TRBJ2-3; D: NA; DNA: TGTGCCAGCAGCCGGACGGGTACCGATAGCACAGATACGCAGTATTTT; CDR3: CASSRTGTDSTDTQYF
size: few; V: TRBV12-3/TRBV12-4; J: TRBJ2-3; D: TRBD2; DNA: TGTGCCAGCAGTTTGGGACTAGGGACCAAGGAGGGTACGCAGTATTTT; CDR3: CASSLGLGTKEGTQYF
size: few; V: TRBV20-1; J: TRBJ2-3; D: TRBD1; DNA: TGCAGTGCTAGTCAAGGACAGGGGGTTTCAGATACGCAGTATTTT; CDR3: CSASQGQGVSDTQYF
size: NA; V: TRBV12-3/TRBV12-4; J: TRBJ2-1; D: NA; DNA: TGTGCCAGCAGTCCAACAGGCCCGGGGACCCAGTTCTTC; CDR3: CASSPTGPGTQFF
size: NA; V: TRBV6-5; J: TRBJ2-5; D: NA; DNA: TGTGCCAGCAGTTACTCGGGGTCGGAGACCCAGTACTTC; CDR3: CASSYSGSETQYF
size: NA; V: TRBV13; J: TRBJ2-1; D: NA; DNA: TGTGCCAGCAGCGCCCAGGAGGGGGGGGATGAGCAGTTCTTC; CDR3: CASSAQEGGDEQFF